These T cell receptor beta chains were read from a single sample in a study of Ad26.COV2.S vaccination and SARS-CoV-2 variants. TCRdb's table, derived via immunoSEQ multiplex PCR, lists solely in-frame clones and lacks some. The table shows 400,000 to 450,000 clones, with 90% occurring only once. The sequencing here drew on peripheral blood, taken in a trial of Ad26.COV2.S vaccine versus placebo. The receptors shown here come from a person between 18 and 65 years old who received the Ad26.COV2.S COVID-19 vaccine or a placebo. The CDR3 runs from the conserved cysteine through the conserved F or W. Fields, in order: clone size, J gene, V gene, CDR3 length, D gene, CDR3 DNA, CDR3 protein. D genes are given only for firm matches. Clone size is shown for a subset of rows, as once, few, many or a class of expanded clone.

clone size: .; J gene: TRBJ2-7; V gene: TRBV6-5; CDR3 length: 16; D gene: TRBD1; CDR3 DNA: TGTGCCAGCAGTTACAGCTCCGGGACAGGGGGCTACGAGCAGTACTTC; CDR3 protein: CASSYSSGTGGYEQYF
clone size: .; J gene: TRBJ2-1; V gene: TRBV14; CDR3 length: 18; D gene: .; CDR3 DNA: TGTGCCAGCAGCCAAGCGGTTACAGGGTTTCCCCCCTACAATGAGCAGTTCTTC; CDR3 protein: CASSQAVTGFPPYNEQFF
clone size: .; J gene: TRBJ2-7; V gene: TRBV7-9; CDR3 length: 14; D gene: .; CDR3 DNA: TGTGCCAGCAGCCCCCGACTGGTCGTCAACGAGCAGTACTTC; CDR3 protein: CASSPRLVVNEQYF
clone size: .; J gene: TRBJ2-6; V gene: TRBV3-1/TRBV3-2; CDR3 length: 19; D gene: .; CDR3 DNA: TGTGCCAGCAGCCAAGATTCGAGACTCTTAGTATCTGGGGCCAACGTCCTGACTTTC; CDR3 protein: CASSQDSRLLVSGANVLTF
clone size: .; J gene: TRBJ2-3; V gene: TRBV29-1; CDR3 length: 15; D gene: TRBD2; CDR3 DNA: TGCAGCGTTGAAGAAGCGGGGTTTGTCACAGATACGCAGTATTTT; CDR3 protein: CSVEEAGFVTDTQYF
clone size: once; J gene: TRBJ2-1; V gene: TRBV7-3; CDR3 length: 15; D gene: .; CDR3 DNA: TGTGCCAGCAGCACCCACCGGGCGCCTCTGAATGAGCAGTTCTTC; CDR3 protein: CASSTHRAPLNEQFF
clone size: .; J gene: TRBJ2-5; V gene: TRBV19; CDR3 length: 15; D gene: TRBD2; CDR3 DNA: TGTGCCAGTAGTAATACCGGGACTAGGCAGGAGACCCAGTACTTC; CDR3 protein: CASSNTGTRQETQYF
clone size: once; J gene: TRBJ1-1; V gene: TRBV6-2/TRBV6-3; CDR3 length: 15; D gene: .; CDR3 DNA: TGTGCCAGCAGTTACTTGGACAGCCTGAACACTGAAGCTTTCTTT; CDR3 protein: CASSYLDSLNTEAFF
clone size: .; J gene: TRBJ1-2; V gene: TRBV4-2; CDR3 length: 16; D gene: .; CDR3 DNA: TGTGCCAGCAGCCAAGAATCTGGCGTAGCGGGGTATGGCTACACCTTC; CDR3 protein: CASSQESGVAGYGYTF
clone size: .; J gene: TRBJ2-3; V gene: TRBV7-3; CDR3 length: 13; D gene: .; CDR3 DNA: TGTGCCAGCAGCTTAAAAGGGGCAGATACGCAGTATTTT; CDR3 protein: CASSLKGADTQYF
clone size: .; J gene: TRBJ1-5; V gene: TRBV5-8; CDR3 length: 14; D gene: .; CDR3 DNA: TGTGCCAGCAGCTTGGGGCAGCATAATCAGCCCCAGCATTTT; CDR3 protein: CASSLGQHNQPQHF
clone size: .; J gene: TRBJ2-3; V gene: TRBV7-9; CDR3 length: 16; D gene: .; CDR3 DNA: TGTGCCAGCACCCTATATGGCAGCCCCGCCACAGATACGCAGTATTTT; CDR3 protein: CASTLYGSPATDTQYF